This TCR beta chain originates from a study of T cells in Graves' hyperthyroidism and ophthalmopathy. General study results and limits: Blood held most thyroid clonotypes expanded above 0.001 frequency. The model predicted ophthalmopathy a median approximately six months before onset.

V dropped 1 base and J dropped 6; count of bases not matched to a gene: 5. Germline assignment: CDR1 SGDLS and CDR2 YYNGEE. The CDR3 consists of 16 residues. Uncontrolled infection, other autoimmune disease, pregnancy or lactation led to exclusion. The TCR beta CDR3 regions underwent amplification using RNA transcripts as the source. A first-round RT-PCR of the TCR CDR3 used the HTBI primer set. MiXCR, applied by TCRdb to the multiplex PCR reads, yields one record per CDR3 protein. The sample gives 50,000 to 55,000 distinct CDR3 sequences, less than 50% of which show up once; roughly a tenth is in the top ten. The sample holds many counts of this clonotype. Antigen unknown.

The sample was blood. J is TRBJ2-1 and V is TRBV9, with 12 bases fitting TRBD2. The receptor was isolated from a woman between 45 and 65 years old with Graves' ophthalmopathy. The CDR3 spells CASSVSGLAGPNEQFF. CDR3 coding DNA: TGTGCCAGCAGCGTATCCGGACTAGCGGGGCCCAATGAGCAGTTCTTC.